The clone carrying this TCR beta chain came up a few times. Its antigen is not identified. This sample's TCRbeta library carried unique molecular identifier barcodes. TCRdb reprocessed the PCR reads with MiXCR, giving one entry per CDR3 protein. In the table there are fewer than 1 million distinct CDR3 sequences, 15% to 20% of which are singletons. This CDR3 has 20 amino acids. Trimming at V came to 4 bases and at J to 3 bases, leaving 19 bases not matched to a gene. Germline CDR1 is SGHRS and CDR2 is YFSETQ. This sample was included in a study of T-cell reconstitution after alpha-beta-depleted transplantation in children. Points from the study as a whole: Alpha-beta T cells about two months after transplant reportedly derived from several hundred expanded graft clones.

V gene TRBV5-1 combines with J gene TRBJ2-3; TRBD1 aligns across 11 bases. The material sequenced was PBMCs, mostly from graft donor cells, taken 360 days after TCRalphabeta/CD19-depleted stem cell transplant. This TCR was recovered from a male patient younger than 18 who had a stem cell transplant for acute lymphoblastic leukemia, so the T cells may come from the graft donor. CDR3 sequence reads: CASSLWTGGELSGETDTQYF. CDR3 nucleotides: TGCGCCAGCAGCCTCTGGACAGGGGGCGAATTGAGCGGGGAAACAGATACGCAGTATTTT. Supplemented by reference TRBV5-1 and TRBJ2-3, the full variable domain reads KAGVTQTPRYLIKTRGQQVTLSCSPISGHRSVSWYQQTPGQGLQFLFEYFSETQRNKGNFPGRFSGRQFSNSRSEMNVSTLELGDSALYLCASSLWTGGELSGETDTQYFGPGTRLTVL.